What follows are 9 T cell receptor beta chains derived from one specimen sequenced in a study of T cell responses to AZD1222 COVID-19 vaccine. Clones were sequenced by immunoSEQ multiplex PCR, and TCRdb holds only the in-frame ones, with some missing. Found here are around 28,000 clones, over 75% of them singletons; the top ten hold 5.8%. The material was peripheral blood, obtained on day 0 of AZD1222 vaccination. These receptors all stem from an adult in good health.

CDR3 amino acids: CASSDGGPMKQYF. In nucleotides, the CDR3 is TGTGCCAGCTCTGACGGAGGCCCTATGAAGCAGTACTTC. This chain links TRBV27 with TRBJ2-7; maybe TRBD2 (5 bases). CDR1 and CDR2 from the germline V gene are MNHEY and SMNVEV (reference sequence). This CDR3 is built from 13 residues. V lost 8 bases to trimming and J lost 8 bases, with 19 bases between them.

The chain is built from TRBV5-1 and TRBJ2-5; TRBD1 might be the D (6 bases). CDR1 is SGHRS, CDR2 YFSETQ, per germline. The germline V and J ends were trimmed by 0 bases and 2 bases, with 11 bases remaining between them. The CDR3 has 15 residues. In DNA form, the CDR3 reads TGCGCCAGCAGCTTGGGCAGGGGCGGGCAAGAGACCCAGTACTTC. Amino acid sequence: CASSLGRGGQETQYF.

This clone turned up a few times. The chain employs TRBV6-2 or TRBV6-3 and TRBJ2-1; D perhaps matches TRBD1 (5 bases). The CDR3 is 14 residues long. Deletions cut 0 bases from V and 9 bases from J, with 12 bases between. CDR1 and CDR2 from the germline V gene are MNHEY and SVGEGT. The CDR3 nucleotides are TGTGCCAGCAGTTACTCGGCAGGGTCCGGTGAGCAGTTCTTC. Translation gives CASSYSAGSGEQFF.

This clone was seen once. The V gene is TRBV6-1, the J gene TRBJ2-3; 13 bases are shared with TRBD2. The germline V gene has CDR1 MNHNS and CDR2 SASEGT. The trim removed 3 bases at V and 4 bases at J, leaving 1 base unmatched. CDR3 length equals 15 residues. The CDR3 DNA is TGTGCCAGCAGTGAGACTAGCGGGGGGCCAGATACGCAGTATTTT. Translated: CASSETSGGPDTQYF.

This clone was recorded once. CDR3 amino acids: CASSPRGLAALGNEQFF. The CDR3 DNA sequence: TGTGCCAGCAGCCCCCGCGGACTAGCAGCTCTGGGGAATGAGCAGTTCTTC. V and J are TRBV7-3 and TRBJ2-1, with 8 positions matching TRBD2. CDR1 and CDR2 from the germline V gene are SGHTA and FQGTGA. The CDR3 runs to 17 residues. J gave up 7 bases and V 5 bases, and 16 bases lay outside the gene matches.

The CDR3 reads CASRPGTGGDTGELFF. CDR3 nucleotides: TGTGCCAGCAGGCCTGGGACAGGGGGCGACACCGGGGAGCTGTTTTTT. The J gene is TRBJ2-2, the V gene TRBV6-6; 12 nucleotides line up with TRBD1. Looked up from germline, CDR1 is MNHNY and CDR2 is SVGAGI (reference sequence). This CDR3 comprises 16 residues. With V trimmed by 6 bases and J by 3 bases, 5 bases remained unmatched.

The J gene is TRBJ1-6, the V gene TRBV19; no definite D call. CDR1 is LNHDA, CDR2 SQIVND, per germline (reference sequence). Trimming cost V 5 bases and J 0 bases, with 11 bases left between them. This CDR3 spans 16 amino acids. DNA for the CDR3: TGTGCCAGTAGTCGGCAGAAGGCCTCCTATAATTCACCCCTCCACTTT. Translation: CASSRQKASYNSPLHF.

The genes are TRBV6-2 or TRBV6-3 and TRBJ1-1; D not resolved. The germline V and J ends were trimmed by 4 bases and 6 bases, with 12 bases remaining between them. The CDR3 is 13 amino acids. The germline V gene has CDR1 MNHEY and CDR2 SVGEGT. CDR3 in DNA: TGTGCCAGCAGTTTATCCGCAGAGGCTGAAGCTTTCTTT. This encodes CASSLSAEAEAFF.

The chain has TRBV9 and TRBJ2-2; D ambiguous. The germline gives CDR1 SGDLS, CDR2 YYNGEE. The length of the CDR3 is 15 residues. V lost 2 bases and J 5 bases, leaving 13 bases between the germline ends. CDR3 coding DNA: TGTGCCAGCAGCGTTAAGGGATGGGGAACCGGGGAGCTGTTTTTT. It specifies CASSVKGWGTGELFF.